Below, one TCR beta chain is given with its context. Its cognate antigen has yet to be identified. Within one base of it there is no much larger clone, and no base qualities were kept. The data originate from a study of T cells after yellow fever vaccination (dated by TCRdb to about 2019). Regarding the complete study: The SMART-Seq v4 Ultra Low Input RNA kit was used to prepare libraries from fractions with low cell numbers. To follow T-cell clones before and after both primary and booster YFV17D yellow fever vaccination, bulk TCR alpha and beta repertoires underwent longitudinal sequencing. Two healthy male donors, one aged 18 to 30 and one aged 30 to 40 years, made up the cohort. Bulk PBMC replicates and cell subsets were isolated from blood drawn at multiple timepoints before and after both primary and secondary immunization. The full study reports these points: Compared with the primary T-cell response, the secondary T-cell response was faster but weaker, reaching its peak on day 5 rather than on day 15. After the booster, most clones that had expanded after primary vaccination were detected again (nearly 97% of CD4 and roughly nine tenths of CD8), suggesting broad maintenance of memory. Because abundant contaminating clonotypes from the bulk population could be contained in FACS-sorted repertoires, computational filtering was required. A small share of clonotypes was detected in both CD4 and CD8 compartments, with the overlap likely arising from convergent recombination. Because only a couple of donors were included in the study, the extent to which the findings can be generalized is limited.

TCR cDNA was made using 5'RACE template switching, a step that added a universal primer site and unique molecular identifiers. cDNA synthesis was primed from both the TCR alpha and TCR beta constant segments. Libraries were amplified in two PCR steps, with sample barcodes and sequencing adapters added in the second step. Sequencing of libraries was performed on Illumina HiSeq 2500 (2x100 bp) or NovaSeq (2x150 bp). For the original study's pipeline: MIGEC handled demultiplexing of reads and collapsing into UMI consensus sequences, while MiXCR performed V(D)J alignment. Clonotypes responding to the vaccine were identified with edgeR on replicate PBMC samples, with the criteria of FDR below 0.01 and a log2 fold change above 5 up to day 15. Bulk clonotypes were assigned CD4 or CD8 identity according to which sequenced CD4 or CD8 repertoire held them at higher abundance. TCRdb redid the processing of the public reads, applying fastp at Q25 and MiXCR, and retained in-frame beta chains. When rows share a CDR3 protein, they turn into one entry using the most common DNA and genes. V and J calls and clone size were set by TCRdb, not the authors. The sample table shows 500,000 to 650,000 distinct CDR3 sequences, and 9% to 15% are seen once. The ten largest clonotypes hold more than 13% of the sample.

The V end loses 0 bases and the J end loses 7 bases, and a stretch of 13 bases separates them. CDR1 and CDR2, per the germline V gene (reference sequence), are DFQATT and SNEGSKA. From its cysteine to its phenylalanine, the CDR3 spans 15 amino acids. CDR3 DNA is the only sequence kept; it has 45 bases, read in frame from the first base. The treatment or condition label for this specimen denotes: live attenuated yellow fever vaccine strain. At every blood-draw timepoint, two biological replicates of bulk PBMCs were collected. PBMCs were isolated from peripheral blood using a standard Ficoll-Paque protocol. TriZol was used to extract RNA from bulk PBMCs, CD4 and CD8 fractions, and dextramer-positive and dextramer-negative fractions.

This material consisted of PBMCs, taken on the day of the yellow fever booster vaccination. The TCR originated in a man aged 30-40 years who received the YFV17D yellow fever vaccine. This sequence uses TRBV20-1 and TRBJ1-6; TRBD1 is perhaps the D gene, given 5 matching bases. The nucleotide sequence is TGCAGTGCTAGAGAAGGTGGAGGACACAATTCACCCCTCCACTTT. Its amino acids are CSAREGGGHNSPLHF.